The 7 T cell receptor beta chains listed next were all sequenced from one sample in a study of identical twins. TCRdb re-called the 5' RACE reads with MiXCR, one entry per CDR3 protein. The sample carries 450,000 or so distinct CDR3 sequences, 11% to 15% recorded once. These same records also appear under a second study, on yellow fever vaccine responses in identical twins.

The sequenced material came from CD4+ T cells sorted from blood. These receptor sequences come from a young woman in good health.

This clonotype was picked up a small number of times. The chain links TRBV7-9 to TRBJ2-7, with D hard to call. V dropped 5 bases and J dropped 2 bases, with 16 bases sitting between them. The V gene's germline CDR1 is SEHNR and CDR2 FQNEAQ (reference sequence). The CDR3 is made up of 15 amino acids. CDR3 in DNA: TGTGCCAGCAGCCCCCGATCCGTAGGTACCTACGAGCAGTACTTC. Protein: CASSPRSVGTYEQYF.

The chain carries TRBV29-1 and TRBJ2-7; D may be TRBD2 (6 bases). Trimming stripped 4 bases from V and 8 bases from J, with 18 bases between. CDR1 and CDR2 from the germline V gene are SQVTM and ANQGSEA. CDR3 length: 13 amino acids. CDR3 DNA sequence: TGCAGCGTTGGGGGTGTGGGCGGGAACCAGCAGTACTTC. Translating it yields CSVGGVGGNQQYF.

V and J are TRBV5-1 and TRBJ2-5; the D gene is possibly TRBD1 (6 bases). V dropped 4 bases and J dropped 4 bases, with 14 bases sitting between them. Per germline, CDR1 SGHRS and CDR2 YFSETQ. CDR3 length equals 14 residues. For the CDR3, the DNA is TGCGCCAGCAGCATACAGGGCGATGGAGAGACCCAGTACTTC. Translated: CASSIQGDGETQYF.

This clonotype occurred a few times. The chain uses TRBV6-1 and TRBJ2-7; D is perhaps TRBD1 (6 bases). Germline loops: CDR1 MNHNS, CDR2 SASEGT. The CDR3 is 14 residues long. Trimming left V 5 bases short and J 1 base short, with 12 bases between. CDR3 DNA sequence: TGTGCCAGCAGTCCCTTAGACAGGTCCTACGAGCAGTACTTC. Its protein product is CASSPLDRSYEQYF.

The chain has TRBV7-9 and TRBJ2-3, with 14 nucleotides matching TRBD2. Germline CDR1 SEHNR, CDR2 FQNEAQ (reference sequence). With 4 bases clipped from V and 4 bases from J, the junction kept 4 bases outside the gene matches. The CDR3 has 16 residues. This CDR3 reads CASSSGTSGSSDTQYF. CDR3 in DNA: TGTGCCAGCAGCTCGGGGACTAGCGGGAGTTCAGATACGCAGTATTTT.

The chain has TRBV29-1 and TRBJ2-3, with TRBD2 identical over 9 bases. Trimming at V came to 6 bases and at J to 4 bases, leaving 2 bases not matched to a gene. The CDR3 sequence is 12 residues long. Germline V gene sequence: CDR1 SQVTM, CDR2 ANQGSEA. CDR3 DNA sequence: TGCAGCGTGATAGCGGGAGCAGATACGCAGTATTTT. It specifies CSVIAGADTQYF.

This clonotype was seen ten or more times. The gene calls are TRBV28 and TRBJ1-2, with D hard to call. The CDR3 has 16 amino acids. Trimming took off 5 bases at V and 7 bases at J, with 23 bases between the two ends. Germline assignment: CDR1 MDHEN and CDR2 SYDVKM. CDR3 DNA: TGTGCCAGCAGTACCACCCTCTCGGGGAAGGTCTCTGGCTACACCTTC. Translation: CASSTTLSGKVSGYTF.